One and the same sample provided the 28 T cell receptor beta chains below, sequenced in a study of CD8 T cells in Susac syndrome. Reverse transcription of 0.5 to 1 ug RNA was performed with random hexamers. TCRdb re-analysed the immunoSEQ multiplex PCR reads in MiXCR, keeping a single row per CDR3 protein. The sample lists 300,000 to 350,000 distinct CDR3 sequences; 90% to 95% were seen once. The sample taken for sequencing was CD4+ T cells from PBMCs. The receptor set was obtained from a human donor with multiple sclerosis.

This chain uses TRBV2 with TRBJ2-1, with unresolved D. V was pared by 3 bases and J by 5 bases, with 5 bases between. The CDR3 consists of 12 residues. Germline V lookup: CDR1 SNHLY, CDR2 FYNNEI. CDR3: CASSEFDNEQFF. CDR3 DNA: TGTGCCAGCAGTGAGTTTGACAATGAGCAGTTCTTC.

The chain couples TRBV12-3 or TRBV12-4 to TRBJ2-7; no reliable D call. The CDR3 length is 12 residues. V gave up 3 bases and J gave up 7 bases, with 10 bases separating them. The CDR3 spells CASSFTAREQYF. The CDR3 coding sequence is TGTGCCAGCAGTTTTACAGCGAGGGAGCAGTACTTC.

In this sample, this clonotype turned up once. The rearrangement joins TRBV6-5 to TRBJ1-2; D unclear. Germline V gene data show CDR1 as MNHEY and CDR2 as SVGAGI. Trimming took off 0 bases at V and 8 bases at J, with 13 bases between the two ends. This CDR3 is built from 14 residues. CDR3 nucleotide sequence: TGTGCCAGCAGTTACTCGGGCGGGGAGGGCGGCTACACCTTC. Amino acids: CASSYSGGEGGYTF.

The rearrangement uses TRBV4-2 and TRBJ2-1; 11 bases are a match to TRBD2. The CDR3 sequence is 16 residues long. Germline assignment: CDR1 LGHNA and CDR2 YNFKEQ. V lost 3 bases to trimming and J lost 7 bases; unmatched junction nucleotides: 8. Here the CDR3 DNA reads TGTGCCAGCAGCCATGATCCGGGACTAGCGGATAATGAGCAGTTCTTC. Translating it yields CASSHDPGLADNEQFF.

The rearrangement joins TRBV28 to TRBJ2-4; D may correspond to TRBD1 or TRBD2 (5 bases each). Germline lookup yields CDR1 MDHEN and CDR2 SYDVKM. The CDR3 loop spans 15 amino acids. V lost 4 bases, J lost 0 bases, and 10 bases lay in between. The CDR3 region is CASSSSGLAKNIQYF. Written as DNA, the CDR3 is TGTGCCAGCAGTTCCTCGGGGCTAGCCAAAAACATTCAGTACTTC.

The chain links TRBV9 to TRBJ2-3; unclear D gene. The CDR3 length is 16 residues. Germline V gene lookup returns CDR1 SGDLS and CDR2 YYNGEE. Trimming removed 0 bases at V and 0 bases at J, with 11 bases between. The CDR3 protein is CASSVGTQWSTDTQYF. CDR3 nucleotide sequence: TGTGCCAGCAGCGTAGGGACCCAGTGGAGCACAGATACGCAGTATTTT.

The chain combines TRBV20-1 with TRBJ2-2, with D possibly matching TRBD1 (6 bases). The ends were cut back, 0 bases at V and 6 bases at J, with 8 bases in the middle. The CDR3 contains 13 residues. Germline V gene lookup returns CDR1 DFQATT and CDR2 SNEGSKA (reference sequence). DNA for the CDR3: TGCAGTGCTAGAGAACCAGGGGCCGGGGAGCTGTTTTTT. It is translated as CSAREPGAGELFF.

For the CDR3, the DNA is TGTGCCAGCAGCCCCTGGACAGGGGGATACAATGAGCAGTTCTTC. Translation: CASSPWTGGYNEQFF. J is TRBJ2-1 and V is TRBV7-2; 10 positions match TRBD1. Germline V gene lookup returns CDR1 SGHTA and CDR2 FQGNSA. The CDR3 has 15 amino acids. The ends lost 5 bases at V and 4 bases at J; junction bases unmatched: 5.

The rearrangement joins TRBV6-2 or TRBV6-3 to TRBJ1-5; D might be TRBD1 (6 bases). The CDR3 length is 16 residues. Germline V lookup: CDR1 MNHEY, CDR2 SVGEGT. Deletions cut 0 bases from V and 1 base from J, with 10 bases between. CDR3 region: CASSYSGHRSNQPQHF. The CDR3 DNA sequence: TGTGCCAGCAGTTACTCGGGACATCGAAGCAATCAGCCCCAGCATTTT.

V is TRBV7-3 and J is TRBJ1-1; no clear D gene. The germline CDR1 and CDR2 sequences are SGHTA and FQGTGA. This CDR3 contains 14 residues. V gave up 1 base and J gave up 1 base, with 7 bases separating them. The CDR3 here is CASSLKHRNTEAFF. As DNA, the CDR3 is TGTGCCAGCAGCTTAAAGCACAGGAACACTGAAGCTTTCTTT. The full variable domain, with the rest looked up from reference TRBV7-3 and TRBJ1-1, is GAGVSQTPSNKVTEKGKYVELRCDPISGHTALYWYRQSLGQGPEFLIYFQGTGAADDSGLPNDRFFAVRPEGSVSTLKIQRTERGDSAVYLCASSLKHRNTEAFFGQGTRLTVV.

This clonotype was counted only a few times. The chain joins TRBV6-1 to TRBJ2-5; tentatively, D is TRBD1 (6 bases). Germline V gives CDR1 MNHNS, CDR2 SASEGT. Trimming pared 7 bases from V and 5 bases from J, leaving 11 bases between. The CDR3 is 12 amino acids. Here the CDR3 reads CASTDQGETQYF. For the CDR3, the DNA is TGTGCCAGCACCGACCAGGGGGAGACCCAGTACTTC.

This clonotype was seen just once. This chain uses TRBV12-3 or TRBV12-4 with TRBJ1-2, with D perhaps TRBD1 (6 bases). CDR3 size: 14 residues. Trimming pared 7 bases from V and 8 bases from J, leaving 20 bases between. The CDR3 region has the DNA TGTGCCAGCAACATTGAGGGACACCAGAGCGGCTACACCTTC. It is translated as CASNIEGHQSGYTF.

The rearrangement links TRBV7-2 to TRBJ2-5, with 9 bases identical to TRBD1. The CDR3 loop spans 14 amino acids. From germline, CDR1 is SGHTA and CDR2 FQGNSA. J was trimmed by 5 bases and V by 5 bases; bases with no gene match: 6. The CDR3 sequence: CASSKDRGGETQYF. The CDR3 DNA sequence: TGTGCCAGCAGCAAGGACAGGGGCGGGGAGACCCAGTACTTC.

V and J are TRBV21-1 and TRBJ1-3; the D call of TRBD1 is as the table states it, not checked on the DNA. TRBV21-1 is a documented pseudogene. The CDR3 is 15 amino acids. CDR3 sequence: CASSKWGGVGNTIYF. The CDR3 DNA is TGTGCCAGCAGCAAATGGGGGGGCGTTGGAAACACCATATATTTT.

This clonotype was detected once. The J gene is TRBJ2-5, the V gene TRBV13; D remains unclear. This CDR3 is 12 amino acids long. Looked up from germline, CDR1 is PRHDT and CDR2 is FYEKMQ (reference sequence). The germline V and J ends were trimmed by 2 bases and 4 bases, with 5 bases remaining between them. The CDR3 here is CASSLNRETQYF. Written as DNA, the CDR3 is TGTGCCAGCAGCTTAAATAGAGAGACCCAGTACTTC.

CDR3 DNA: TGTGCCAGCAGTTGGGCGACCATAGGAGAGACCCAGTACTTC. This codes for CASSWATIGETQYF. The chain recombines TRBV12-3 or TRBV12-4 with TRBJ2-5; no clear D gene. The CDR3 has 14 residues. Trimming cost V 4 bases and J 4 bases, with 13 bases left between them.

The chain employs TRBV3-1 and TRBJ1-3; 7 bases line up with TRBD1. V was clipped by 6 bases and J by 7 bases; unmatched bases: 12. The CDR3 covers 15 residues. The germline gives CDR1 LGHDT, CDR2 YNNKEL (reference sequence). The CDR3 nucleotides read TGTGCCAGCAGTCTCATGACAGGGAGTTGGAACACCATATATTTT. Translation: CASSLMTGSWNTIYF.

This clonotype was seen only once. The chain has TRBV12-3 or TRBV12-4 and TRBJ2-1; a weak D match, TRBD2 (5 bases). There are 13 residues in the CDR3. Deletions cut 3 bases from V and 9 bases from J, with 12 bases between. The CDR3 bases are TGTGCCAGCAGTTTTACTAGATTGGGTGAGCAGTTCTTC. Residues: CASSFTRLGEQFF.

The V gene is TRBV30, the J gene TRBJ2-1, with TRBD2 matching 11 bases. With 4 bases clipped from V and 7 bases from J, the junction kept 9 bases outside the gene matches. There are 15 residues in the CDR3. CDR1 and CDR2 (germline): GTSNPN, SVGIG (reference sequence). The CDR3 protein is CAWILAGATLNEQFF. In DNA form, the CDR3 reads TGTGCCTGGATACTAGCGGGGGCCACTCTGAATGAGCAGTTCTTC. Full variable domain (missing parts from reference TRBV30 and TRBJ2-1): SQTIHQWPATLVQPVGSPLSLECTVEGTSNPNLYWYRQAAGRGLQLLFYSVGIGQISSEVPQNLSASRPQDRQFILSSKKLLLSDSGFYLCAWILAGATLNEQFFGPGTRLTVL.

V and J are TRBV4-3 and TRBJ2-5; TRBD2 matches at 13 bases. The CDR3 has 16 amino acids. CDR1 and CDR2 from the germline V gene are LGHNA and YSLEER. V lost 1 base to trimming and J lost 4 bases; unmatched junction nucleotides: 3. The CDR3 DNA reads as TGCGCCAGCAGCCAAGGACTAGCGGGAGGTACAGAGACCCAGTACTTC. Amino acid sequence: CASSQGLAGGTETQYF.

V and J are TRBV24-1 and TRBJ2-1; 12 bases are a match to TRBD2. The CDR3 is 15 amino acids. Germline CDR1 reads KGHDR; CDR2 reads SFDVKD. The V segment lost 3 bases and the J segment 12 bases; nucleotides outside the gene matches: 8. This CDR3 is CATSDPTRTSGAQFF. CDR3 DNA: TGTGCCACCAGTGATCCCACACGGACTAGCGGGGCGCAGTTCTTC.

The chain is built from TRBV18 and TRBJ1-4; no clear D. CDR1 KGHSH and CDR2 LQKENI come from the germline V gene. Trimming took 1 base from V and 5 from J, leaving 8 bases between them. CDR3 size: 14 residues. This CDR3 is CASSPQESNEKLFF. CDR3 DNA sequence: TGTGCCAGCTCACCACAGGAATCGAATGAAAAACTGTTTTTT.

This clonotype was seen only once. The V and J genes are TRBV6-5 and TRBJ1-2, with D possibly TRBD1 on 5 matching bases. Germline V gene data show CDR1 as MNHEY and CDR2 as SVGAGI. This CDR3 is 16 amino acids long. V was cut by 2 bases and J by 2 bases, with 15 bases left in between. DNA of the CDR3: TGTGCCAGCAGTTACCTTGGGAGCGAGGGGAACTATGGCTACACCTTC. Translating gives CASSYLGSEGNYGYTF.

CDR3 amino acids: CSVKRGHTGELFF. For the CDR3, the DNA is TGCAGCGTTAAAAGGGGGCACACCGGGGAGCTGTTTTTT. The chain employs TRBV29-1 and TRBJ2-2, with 7 positions matching TRBD1. Germline values: CDR1 SQVTM, CDR2 ANQGSEA. With 5 bases clipped from V and 3 bases from J, the junction kept 3 bases outside the gene matches. CDR3 length: 13 residues.

The V call is TRBV20-1, the J call TRBJ1-2, with D tentatively TRBD1 (6 bases). Trimming stripped 4 bases from V and 0 bases from J, with 30 bases between. The CDR3 length is 20 residues. Germline CDR1 DFQATT, CDR2 SNEGSKA (reference sequence). The CDR3 loop is CSAKMIVGGGGTITNYGYTF. CDR3 bases: TGCAGTGCTAAGATGATCGTAGGGGGGGGAGGGACCATTACTAACTATGGCTACACCTTC.

The chain employs TRBV4-1 and TRBJ1-2; the D gene is possibly TRBD1 (5 bases). V was trimmed by 0 bases and J by 7 bases, leaving 12 bases between them. The CDR3 runs to 14 residues. The V gene's germline CDR1 is MGHRA and CDR2 YSYEKL. The CDR3 sequence: CASSQDPRQSGYTF. In DNA, the CDR3 is TGCGCCAGCAGCCAAGATCCCCGACAGAGTGGCTACACCTTC.

This chain links TRBV29-1 with TRBJ1-1, with D maybe TRBD1 (6 bases). Trimming cost V 2 bases and J 1 base, with 8 bases left between them. The CDR3 is made up of 13 amino acids. Germline V gene data show CDR1 as SQVTM and CDR2 as ANQGSEA. The CDR3 loop reads CSVEIQGNTEAFF. The CDR3 bases are TGCAGCGTTGAAATACAGGGGAACACTGAAGCTTTCTTT.

The chain is built from TRBV12-3 or TRBV12-4 and TRBJ2-7; no reliable D call. The CDR3 is 13 residues long. V was cut by 2 bases and J by 4 bases, with 9 bases left in between. CDR3 sequence reads: CASSLLYPYEQYF. The DNA for the CDR3 is TGTGCCAGCAGTTTACTATACCCATACGAGCAGTACTTC.